Shown below are 25 T cell receptor beta chains from a single sample sequenced in a study of early T cells in non-severe SARS-CoV-2 infection. TCRdb recomputed calls from the 5' RACE reads with MiXCR, one row per CDR3 protein. The data contain roughly 81,000 distinct CDR3 sequences, about 12% of them singletons. The sample taken for sequencing was whole blood. These receptors all come from an adult who was a healthcare worker with PCR-confirmed SARS-CoV-2 infection or an uninfected control (not recorded which).

Only a few counts were recorded for this clonotype. The rearrangement joins TRBV7-9 to TRBJ1-2, with 7 bases aligning to TRBD1. From germline, CDR1 is SEHNR and CDR2 FQNEAQ (reference sequence). This CDR3 spans 15 amino acids. V was clipped by 5 bases and J by 2 bases; unmatched bases: 8. The CDR3 nucleotides read TGTGCCAGCAGCCCAGAGGGACAGATCAACTATGGCTACACCTTC. Translation: CASSPEGQINYGYTF.

This clonotype was seen repeatedly, ten times or more. The chain employs TRBV3-1 and TRBJ2-1, with D hard to call. The CDR3 covers 14 residues. V was shortened by 3 bases and J by 5 bases, with 11 bases between the two germline ends. From germline, CDR1 is LGHDT and CDR2 YNNKEL (reference sequence). The CDR3, as DNA: TGTGCCAGCAGCCAGGGCGTCGGTCACAATGAGCAGTTCTTC. Translation: CASSQGVGHNEQFF.

This clonotype was recorded at least ten times. This chain links TRBV29-1 with TRBJ2-3; the match to TRBD2 covers 8 bases. The V gene end was trimmed by 4 bases and the J gene end by 5 bases; junction bases not matched to a gene: 5. Germline CDR1 SQVTM, CDR2 ANQGSEA. The length of the CDR3 is 13 residues. The CDR3 bases are TGCAGCGTTGCGGGAGGGGAAGGAGATACGCAGTATTTT. This sequence encodes CSVAGGEGDTQYF.

This clonotype was counted between two and nine times. The chain couples TRBV20-1 to TRBJ2-1; either TRBD1 or TRBD2 may fit D (5 bases each). Germline CDR1 DFQATT, CDR2 SNEGSKA (reference sequence). Trimming removed 2 bases from V and 2 bases from J, with 16 bases in between. CDR3 length equals 16 residues. CDR3 sequence (DNA): TGCAGTGCTAGAACCAGTAGGGACCCAGCCTACAATGAGCAGTTCTTC. Translating it yields CSARTSRDPAYNEQFF.

This clonotype was found many times. The chain is built from TRBV20-1 and TRBJ2-7, with D perhaps being TRBD1 or TRBD2 (5 bases each). Trimming took off 7 bases at V and 6 bases at J, with 16 bases between the two ends. The CDR3 runs 12 residues. The germline V gene has CDR1 DFQATT and CDR2 SNEGSKA (reference sequence). CDR3 in amino acids: CSGGTLGFEQYF. CDR3 bases: TGCAGTGGGGGGACCCTAGGGTTCGAGCAGTACTTC.

This clonotype was seen only a few times. This chain uses TRBV29-1 with TRBJ1-4, with D unresolved. V was pared by 5 bases and J by 8 bases, with 9 bases between. The CDR3 contains 11 residues. Germline V lookup: CDR1 SQVTM, CDR2 ANQGSEA. The CDR3 protein is CSVHHGEKLFF. In DNA, the CDR3 is TGCAGCGTTCATCATGGAGAAAAACTGTTTTTT.

This clonotype was counted a few times. This chain links TRBV5-1 with TRBJ2-5; no definite D call. CDR1 and CDR2 (germline): SGHRS, YFSETQ. The CDR3 is made up of 18 amino acids. Trimming shortened V by 0 bases and J by 2 bases, and 20 bases separated the two germline ends. CDR3 loop: CASSLGIVGGAAQETQYF. CDR3 nucleotides: TGCGCCAGCAGCTTGGGAATCGTGGGCGGCGCCGCGCAAGAGACCCAGTACTTC.

Ten or more counts support this clonotype. This chain uses TRBV7-9 with TRBJ1-5, with D maybe TRBD1 (5 bases). The CDR3 sequence is 15 residues long. Trimming cost V 4 bases and J 9 bases, with 19 bases left between them. The germline V gene has CDR1 SEHNR and CDR2 FQNEAQ (reference sequence). The CDR3 reads CASSSGGGPAGPQHF. The CDR3 DNA reads as TGTGCCAGCAGCTCCGGGGGAGGTCCCGCTGGGCCCCAGCATTTT. Full variable domain (outside the CDR3, taken from reference TRBV7-9 and TRBJ1-5): DTGVSQNPRHKITKRGQNVTFRCDPISEHNRLYWYRQTLGQGPEFLTYFQNEAQLEKSRLLSDRFSAERPKGSFSTLEIQRTEQGDSAMYLCASSSGGGPAGPQHFGDGTRLSIL.

There are many counts of this clonotype. Written as DNA, the CDR3 is TGTGCCACCAGTGACCCCGGACAGGGGGTATACTCAGATACGCAGTATTTT. Encoded protein: CATSDPGQGVYSDTQYF. The chain couples TRBV24-1 to TRBJ2-3; 10 bases map to TRBD1. CDR1 is KGHDR and CDR2 is SFDVKD in the germline V gene. The CDR3 consists of 17 residues. The V and J ends lost 4 bases and 4 bases, in that order; junction bases with no gene match: 10.

The CDR3 coding sequence is TGCGCCAGCAGCCACCCCGGACTAGCGGGAGGCGGCGCCTACAATGAGCAGTTCTTC. It specifies CASSHPGLAGGGAYNEQFF. This chain joins TRBV4-1 and TRBJ2-1; 14 nucleotides align to TRBD2. The J segment lost 2 bases and the V segment lost 3 bases, leaving 9 bases of the junction unmatched. This CDR3 is 19 amino acids long. In germline, CDR1 is MGHRA, CDR2 YSYEKL.

CDR3 sequence reads: CSARPDSREKLFF. The CDR3 DNA sequence: TGCAGTGCTAGGCCTGACTCAAGAGAAAAACTGTTTTTT. V usage is TRBV20-1 and J usage is TRBJ1-4; D not resolved. Germline V gene lookup returns CDR1 DFQATT and CDR2 SNEGSKA (reference sequence). With 3 bases removed from V and 8 bases from J, the gap between germline ends came to 13 bases. The CDR3 has 13 residues.

This clonotype was found many times. The rearrangement joins TRBV6-2 or TRBV6-3 to TRBJ1-1; no reliable D call. CDR3 length: 14 residues. From germline, CDR1 is MNHEY and CDR2 SVGEGT. Trimming removed 6 bases at V and 1 base at J, with 12 bases between. The CDR3: CASRSVTQNTEAFF. The CDR3, as DNA: TGTGCCAGCAGATCCGTTACACAGAACACTGAAGCTTTCTTT.

This clonotype has only a few counts. The rearrangement uses TRBV27 and TRBJ1-4, with D possibly TRBD1 on 5 matching bases. There are 12 residues in the CDR3. The V gene's germline CDR1 is MNHEY and CDR2 SMNVEV (reference sequence). V was trimmed by 10 bases and J by 5 bases, leaving 11 bases between them. CDR3 nucleotides: TGTGCCACCGGGGCCTACAATGAAAAACTGTTTTTT. It translates to CATGAYNEKLFF.

This chain uses TRBV12-3 or TRBV12-4 with TRBJ2-7; D could derive from TRBD1 or TRBD2 (5 bases each). The V gene lost 6 bases and the J gene lost 2 bases, with 17 bases spanning the gap. The CDR3 spans 15 residues. The CDR3 DNA follows: TGTGCCAGCAGACCCACCGGGACGGGGACCTACGAGCAGTACTTC. Protein sequence: CASRPTGTGTYEQYF.

This clonotype was observed a few times. Compared with germline, one end of the junction differs, possibly owing to a read error. This chain uses TRBV7-9 with TRBJ2-1; 11 positions match TRBD2. The CDR3 is made up of 12 amino acids. The germline CDR1 and CDR2 sequences are SEHNR and FQNEAQ (reference sequence). The CDR3 bases are TGCGCTAGCGGGGGGATTGTGGATGAGCAGTTCTTC. Its protein product is CASGGIVDEQFF.

Written as DNA, the CDR3 is TGCAGCGTTGATCGGACTAGCATATTTGATGAGCAGTTCTTC. Translation gives CSVDRTSIFDEQFF. The V gene is TRBV29-1, the J gene TRBJ2-1; 8 positions agree with TRBD2. With V trimmed by 3 bases and J by 8 bases, 9 bases remained unmatched. The germline V gene has CDR1 SQVTM and CDR2 ANQGSEA. The CDR3 covers 14 residues.

This clonotype showed up just a few times. This chain connects TRBV18 to TRBJ1-1; D unclear. The ends were cut back, 3 bases at V and 1 base at J, with 12 bases in the middle. This CDR3 has 15 residues. Per germline, CDR1 KGHSH and CDR2 LQKENI. This CDR3 is CASSPRHEGNTEAFF. DNA for the CDR3: TGTGCCAGCTCACCCCGGCACGAGGGGAACACTGAAGCTTTCTTT. Based on the CDR3 plus reference TRBV18 and TRBJ1-1, the full variable domain is NAGVMQNPRHLVRRRGQEARLRCSPMKGHSHVYWYRQLPEEGLKFMVYLQKENIIDESGMPKERFSAEFPKEGPSILRIQQVVRGDSAAYFCASSPRHEGNTEAFFGQGTRLTVV.

This clonotype appeared many times. The chain joins TRBV28 to TRBJ2-2; D gene unclear. The germline V and J ends were trimmed by 2 bases and 0 bases, with 4 bases remaining between them. Germline CDR1 MDHEN, CDR2 SYDVKM. The CDR3 length is 14 residues. CDR3 in amino acids: CASSLHPNTGELFF. The CDR3 region has the DNA TGTGCCAGCAGTTTACATCCGAACACCGGGGAGCTGTTTTTT.

This clonotype was detected many times. V is TRBV12-3 or TRBV12-4 and J is TRBJ2-7; TRBD2 is a possible D gene (5 bases). V was clipped by 4 bases and J by 2 bases, with 15 bases between them. The length of the CDR3 is 15 residues. The DNA of the CDR3 is TGTGCCAGCAGTTCCCATGACGGGGTCACCTACGAGCAGTACTTC. This gives the protein CASSSHDGVTYEQYF.

Points on this clonotype: Relative to the germline gene, one junction end is altered; a read error may explain this. CDR3 coding DNA: TGTGCCAGCAGCGTAGCCGGGACCCCGGGAGAGACCCAGTACTTC. This sequence encodes CASSVAGTPGETQYF. The J gene is TRBJ2-5, the V gene TRBV7-9; D may correspond to TRBD1 or TRBD2 (5 bases each). Germline CDR1 is SEHNR and CDR2 is FQNEAQ (reference sequence). The CDR3 is 15 amino acids.

This clonotype was recorded many times. This chain links TRBV5-5 with TRBJ2-4; 7 bases are shared with TRBD1. Trimming cost V 5 bases and J 3 bases; bases outside gene matches: 8. Germline CDR1 is SGHKS and CDR2 is YYEKEE (reference sequence). The CDR3 has 15 residues. This chain's CDR3 is CASSPGTDDKNIQYF. The CDR3 DNA is TGTGCCAGCAGTCCCGGGACAGACGACAAAAACATTCAGTACTTC.

CDR3 DNA sequence: TGTGCCAGCAGCTTACAGGGAACCTACTACGAGCAGTACTTC. This gives the protein CASSLQGTYYEQYF. This sequence joins TRBV11-2 and TRBJ2-7, with a tentative D call TRBD1 (5 bases). CDR3 length: 14 residues. V lost 2 bases to trimming and J lost 3 bases, with 11 bases between them. Germline loops: CDR1 SGHAT, CDR2 FQNNGV.

This clonotype was recorded many times. The gene calls are TRBV6-6 and TRBJ2-2, with unresolved D. CDR3 size: 16 residues. The germline V gene has CDR1 MNHNY and CDR2 SVGAGI (reference sequence). V was clipped by 0 bases and J by 0 bases, with 8 bases between them. CDR3 sequence (DNA): TGTGCCAGCAGTTACTCTCGCCGGTCGAACACCGGGGAGCTGTTTTTT. Translating it yields CASSYSRRSNTGELFF.

This clonotype has ten or more counts. V and J are TRBV20-1 and TRBJ2-1, with 8 bases identical to TRBD1. Trimming took 5 bases from V and 2 from J; bases not matched to a gene: 11. This CDR3 has 16 residues. Germline V lookup: CDR1 DFQATT, CDR2 SNEGSKA (reference sequence). The chain's CDR3 is CSAPRSTGGTYNEQFF. As DNA, the CDR3 is TGCAGTGCTCCACGATCTACAGGGGGAACCTACAATGAGCAGTTCTTC.

This clonotype was counted at least ten times. The chain has TRBV6-4 and TRBJ1-6; the D is unclear. The CDR3 totals 13 residues. Germline V gene lookup returns CDR1 MRHNA and CDR2 SNTAGT. V dropped 3 bases and J dropped 5 bases, with 5 bases sitting between them. CDR3 sequence reads: CASSEDHNSPLHF. CDR3 DNA: TGTGCCAGCAGTGAGGACCATAATTCACCCCTCCACTTT.